The source of this T cell receptor beta chain is a study of CXCR3-negative and CXCR3-positive naive CD8 T cells. The CDR3 spans 15 residues. Looked up from germline, CDR1 is LNHNV and CDR2 is YYDKDF (reference sequence). Naivety in CD8+ T cells corresponded to a CD45RO-CCR7+CD27+CD95- phenotype. Notes on this clonotype: Its antigen is unknown.

Carrying UMI labels, the TRB cDNA libraries were prepared through 5' RACE. TCRdb re-called the 5' RACE reads; one entry per CDR3 protein, DNA not given. The table counts roughly 50,000 distinct CDR3 sequences; 0.55% to 0.6% lies in the top ten. Points from the study as a whole: CXCR3-positive naive cells carried more hydrophobic TRB CDR3s than CXCR3-negative naive cells did. Both of the naive subsets showed about the same high diversity, but memory CD8+ cells had much less.

This rearrangement joins TRBV15 to TRBJ2-6; TCRdb reports TRBD1, a call that lacks DNA to check it against. The sample was naive CXCR3+ CD8+ T cells from blood. As to subset: CD45RO-CCR7+CD27+CD95- naive CD8+ T cells expressing CXCR3 (TNR3+). The origin of this receptor is a human donor in good health. Some clones in this sample may be carry-over from other donors' samples. The CDR3: CATKAGGAGANVLTF.